The 6 T cell receptor beta chains below come from one sample, sequenced in a study of blood T cell repertoires in COVID-19. The assay was immunoSEQ multiplex PCR, and TCRdb's table has in-frame clones only and misses some. The profile shows tens of thousands of clones, 88% of them singletons. The specimen was peripheral blood. The receptors were gathered from a woman between 45 and 60 years old with active or convalescent COVID-19.

The rearrangement joins TRBV5-1 to TRBJ2-7; D remains unclear. This CDR3 has 13 amino acids. Trimming removed 0 bases at V and 5 bases at J, with 9 bases between. Germline CDR1 reads SGHRS; CDR2 reads YFSETQ. CDR3 nucleotides: TGCGCCAGCAGCTTGGACCAGGTGAACGAGCAGTACTTC. It yields the protein CASSLDQVNEQYF.

This rearrangement joins TRBV28 to TRBJ2-5; D is possibly TRBD1 (6 bases). Trimming left V 3 bases short and J 2 bases short, with 19 bases between. The CDR3 loop spans 17 amino acids. Germline assignment: CDR1 MDHEN and CDR2 SYDVKM. Written as DNA, the CDR3 is TGTGCCAGCAGTTTGTACTTAGCCGGGACACCACAAGAGACCCAGTACTTC. It specifies CASSLYLAGTPQETQYF. Looking up the rest from reference TRBV28 and TRBJ2-5 gives the full variable domain: DVKVTQSSRYLVKRTGEKVFLECVQDMDHENMFWYRQDPGLGLRLIYFSYDVKMKEKGDIPEGYSVSREKKERFSLILESASTNQTSMYLCASSLYLAGTPQETQYFGPGTRLLVL.

The V call is TRBV10-3, the J call TRBJ1-1; D is ambiguous. The CDR3 spans 14 residues. Germline lookup yields CDR1 ENHRY and CDR2 SYGVKD. Trimming took 3 bases from V and 4 from J, leaving 12 bases between them. CDR3 residues: CAISETLEPTEAFF. In DNA, the CDR3 is TGTGCCATCAGTGAAACTCTGGAGCCCACTGAAGCTTTCTTT.

The chain is built from TRBV9 and TRBJ2-1; 10 bases are a match to TRBD2. CDR1 and CDR2 from the germline V gene are SGDLS and YYNGEE. The CDR3 totals 16 residues. The junction had 8 bases not matched to a gene; V was cut back by 0 bases and J by 8 bases. The CDR3 nucleotides read TGTGCCAGCAGCGTAGGTCCAGCGGGAGGGCGGGATGAGCAGTTCTTC. This translates into CASSVGPAGGRDEQFF.

Regarding this clone: At one end, the junction sequence differs from germline, possibly due to a read error. The CDR3 here is CASSPGLAGTNEQFF. The DNA of the CDR3 is TGTGCTAGCAGCCCCGGACTAGCGGGGACCAATGAGCAGTTCTTC. The chain carries TRBV7-7 and TRBJ2-1; 12 bases map to TRBD2. This CDR3 is built from 15 residues. CDR1 and CDR2 from the germline V gene are SSHAT and FNYEAQ (reference sequence).

This clone occurred once. The chain is built from TRBV11-1 and TRBJ2-1; D is undetermined. This CDR3 contains 16 residues. From germline, CDR1 is SGHAT and CDR2 FQDESV (reference sequence). Trimming removed 3 bases from V and 2 bases from J, with 14 bases in between. CDR3 sequence: CASSFGEPPPYNEQFF. For the CDR3, the DNA is TGTGCCAGCAGCTTCGGAGAGCCCCCCCCCTACAATGAGCAGTTCTTC.